Following are 9 T cell receptor beta chains from one sample sequenced in a study of technical replicates of blood from a few donors. Measured with immunoSEQ multiplex PCR; TCRdb has only the in-frame clones, and not every one. The data contain tens of thousands of clones, roughly 94% of them singletons. Sequenced material: T cells isolated from PBMCs. These receptors originate from a human donor in good health.

The CDR3: CASSLFDRGEPNEKLFF. In nucleotides, the CDR3 is TGTGCCAGCAGCCTATTCGACAGGGGGGAACCTAATGAAAAACTGTTTTTT. V usage is TRBV13 and J usage is TRBJ1-4, with 9 bases lining up with TRBD1. This CDR3 is built from 17 residues. V was clipped by 5 bases and J by 3 bases; unmatched bases: 10. Germline-derived CDR1 and CDR2 are PRHDT and FYEKMQ (reference sequence).

The chain joins TRBV27 to TRBJ1-2, with D unclear. CDR3 length: 13 amino acids. The V gene lost 8 bases and the J gene lost 6 bases, with 16 bases spanning the gap. Looked up from germline, CDR1 is MNHEY and CDR2 is SMNVEV (reference sequence). The CDR3 spells CASRVNIDDGYTF. The CDR3 nucleotides read TGTGCCAGCCGGGTAAATATAGATGATGGCTACACCTTC.

The chain links TRBV13 to TRBJ2-3, with 9 bases that match TRBD2. With 1 base clipped from V and 3 bases from J, the junction kept 2 bases outside the gene matches. CDR1 PRHDT and CDR2 FYEKMQ come from the germline V gene (reference sequence). There are 15 residues in the CDR3. Here the CDR3 reads CASSLVAGVTDTQYF. For the CDR3, the DNA is TGTGCCAGCAGCTTAGTAGCGGGAGTGACAGATACGCAGTATTTT.

This rearrangement joins TRBV28 to TRBJ2-2; 10 bases align to TRBD2. V lost 8 bases and J lost 4; bases outside the gene matches: 4. CDR1 is MDHEN and CDR2 is SYDVKM in the germline V gene. The CDR3 has 14 residues. The CDR3 region has the DNA TGTGCCAGCCTCCTAGCGGGAGTCACCGGGGAGCTGTTTTTT. Translation gives CASLLAGVTGELFF.

The chain recombines TRBV28 with TRBJ2-3, with D possibly matching TRBD1 (5 bases). CDR1 MDHEN and CDR2 SYDVKM come from the germline V gene. There are 15 residues in the CDR3. Trimming stripped 3 bases from V and 3 bases from J, with 13 bases between. The CDR3 spells CASSFRGKWTDTQYF. The CDR3 DNA reads as TGTGCCAGCAGTTTTAGGGGAAAGTGGACAGATACGCAGTATTTT.

This chain uses TRBV28 with TRBJ2-2; D might be TRBD1 (6 bases). The CDR3 sequence is 14 residues long. The germline V gene has CDR1 MDHEN and CDR2 SYDVKM. V was pared by 5 bases and J by 5 bases, with 12 bases between. CDR3 in amino acids: CASSRTRGTGELFF. CDR3 DNA: TGTGCCAGCAGTCGAACCAGGGGTACCGGGGAGCTGTTTTTT.

The chain is built from TRBV7-3 and TRBJ2-7; 8 bases are a match to TRBD1. The CDR3 is made up of 15 amino acids. CDR1 is SGHTA and CDR2 is FQGTGA in the germline V gene. With V trimmed by 5 bases and J by 0 bases, 6 bases remained unmatched. The CDR3, as DNA: TGTGCCAGCAGCGCGGACAGGGCGAACTCCTACGAGCAGTACTTC. Its protein is CASSADRANSYEQYF. Full variable domain (rest looked up from reference TRBV7-3 and TRBJ2-7): GAGVSQTPSNKVTEKGKYVELRCDPISGHTALYWYRQSLGQGPEFLIYFQGTGAADDSGLPNDRFFAVRPEGSVSTLKIQRTERGDSAVYLCASSADRANSYEQYFGPGTRLTVT.

The genes are TRBV25-1 and TRBJ1-2; a weak D match, TRBD1 (5 bases). CDR1 is MGHDK and CDR2 is SYGVNS in the germline V gene. V was clipped by 0 bases and J by 3 bases, with 17 bases between them. The CDR3 has 17 amino acids. Written as DNA, the CDR3 is TGTGCCAGCAGTGAATACCGCCCGGAAGGGGCGGACTATGGCTACACCTTC. Protein: CASSEYRPEGADYGYTF.

The rearrangement uses TRBV9 and TRBJ2-2; 7 bases match TRBD1. With V trimmed by 5 bases and J by 0 bases, 7 bases remained unmatched. CDR1 is SGDLS, CDR2 YYNGEE, per germline. This CDR3 has 16 residues. The CDR3 reads CASRPQGRANTGELFF. The CDR3 coding sequence is TGTGCCAGCAGACCACAGGGGCGCGCGAACACCGGGGAGCTGTTTTTT.